Detailed here is one T cell receptor beta chain. Antigen specificity is unknown. Data came from immunoSEQ multiplex PCR; TCRdb stores just in-frame clones and leaves some out. The sample lists about 110,000 clones, roughly 87% occurring once. This sample was taken from a study of graft-versus-host responses after intestinal transplantation. Study context: Each recipient received a multivisceral, liver-intestinal, or isolated intestinal graft. All recipients got anti-thymocyte globulin induction, then tacrolimus and steroids for roughly 3 years.

Whole-study results and caveats: Ileal or blood samples showed some GvH clones first, and such clones were also found in recipient marrow.

CDR1 is SGHRS and CDR2 is YFSETQ in the germline V gene. The V end lost 3 bases, the J end lost 2 bases, and 9 bases lay between the germline ends. The CDR3 spans 13 residues. Sequencing used unstimulated CD4+ T cells sorted from spleen or lymph node cells, obtained before transplant. The clonotype originates from a human donor who was the organ donor for an intestinal transplant. The rearrangement uses TRBV5-1 and TRBJ2-7; D is possibly TRBD1 (5 bases). Written as DNA, the CDR3 is TGCGCCAGCAGCTCAGGGCAGACCTACGAGCAGTACTTC. This gives the protein CASSSGQTYEQYF.